This TCR beta chain was found in a study of T cell changes during pregnancy in multiple sclerosis (dated 2019 in TCRdb). About the study as a whole: The study looked at changes in the T cell repertoire across pregnancy in women with multiple sclerosis.

A note on this clone: No antigen is known for it. No clone much larger than this one lies a single base away; base qualities are absent.

Trimming costs V 2 bases and J 9 bases, and their ends lie 18 bases apart. Via the germline V gene, CDR1 is SGHDT and CDR2 YYEEEE. Counted from cysteine to phenylalanine, this CDR3 has 15 amino acids. The only DNA kept is the CDR3, 45 bases in frame from the first base. Receptor amplification or capture employed the immunoSEQ multiplex PCR assay. The source is immuneACCESS, and TCRdb retained only in-frame sequences with V and J called. Part of the clones is not carried over; for the studies checked, unresolved V genes explain less than half of this, and the remainder is unexplained. The sample profile shows tens of thousands of clones; under 95% of them were found once. The ten biggest clones cover just under 0.6% of the sample.

The TCR was taken from a female donor with multiple sclerosis, enrolled in a pregnancy study. The sequences come from CD4+ T cells from peripheral blood mononuclear cells, collected in the second trimester of pregnancy. In this chain, TRBV5-6 is recombined with TRBJ2-1; possibly the D gene is TRBD1, per 6 matching bases. The nucleotides read TGTGCCAGCAGCTTTGCAGGTACAGGGTTTAGTGAGCAGTTCTTC. This is translated as CASSFAGTGFSEQFF.